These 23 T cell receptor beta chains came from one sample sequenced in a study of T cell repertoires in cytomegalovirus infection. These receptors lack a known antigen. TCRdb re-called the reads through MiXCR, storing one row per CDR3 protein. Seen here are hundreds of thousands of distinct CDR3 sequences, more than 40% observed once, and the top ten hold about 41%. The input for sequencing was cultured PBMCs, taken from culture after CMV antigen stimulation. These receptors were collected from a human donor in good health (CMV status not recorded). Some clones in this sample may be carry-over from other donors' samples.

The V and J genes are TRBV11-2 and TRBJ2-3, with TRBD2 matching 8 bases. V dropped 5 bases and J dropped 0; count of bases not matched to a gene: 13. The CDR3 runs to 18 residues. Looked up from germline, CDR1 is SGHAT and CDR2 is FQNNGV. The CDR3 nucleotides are TGTGCCAGCAGCAAGCGGCGGCTAGCGGGTACGAGCACAGATACGCAGTATTTT. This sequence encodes CASSKRRLAGTSTDTQYF.

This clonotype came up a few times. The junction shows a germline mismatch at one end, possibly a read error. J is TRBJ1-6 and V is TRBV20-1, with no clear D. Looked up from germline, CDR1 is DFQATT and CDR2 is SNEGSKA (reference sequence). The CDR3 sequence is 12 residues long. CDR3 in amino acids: CSAGDGDSPLHF. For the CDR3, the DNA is TGCAGTGCTGGAGATGGAGATTCACCCCTCCACTTT.

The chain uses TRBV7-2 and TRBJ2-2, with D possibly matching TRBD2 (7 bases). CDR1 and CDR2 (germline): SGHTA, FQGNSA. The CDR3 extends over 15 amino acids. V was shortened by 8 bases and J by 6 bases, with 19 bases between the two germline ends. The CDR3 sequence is CASSLGGGLPGELFF. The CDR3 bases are TGTGCCAGCTCCCTTGGGGGGGGCCTTCCCGGGGAGCTGTTTTTT.

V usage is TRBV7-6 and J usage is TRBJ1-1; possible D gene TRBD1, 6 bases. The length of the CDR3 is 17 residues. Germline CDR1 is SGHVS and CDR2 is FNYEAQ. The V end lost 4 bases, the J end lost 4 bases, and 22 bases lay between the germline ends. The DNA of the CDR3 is TGTGCCAGCAGCTCTGTTGCGGGGGCGTTTAGGACCACTGAAGCTTTCTTT. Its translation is CASSSVAGAFRTTEAFF.

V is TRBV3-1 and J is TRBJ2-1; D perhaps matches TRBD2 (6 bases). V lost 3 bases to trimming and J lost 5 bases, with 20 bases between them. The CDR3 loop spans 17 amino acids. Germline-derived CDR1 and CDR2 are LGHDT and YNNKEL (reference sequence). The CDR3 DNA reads TGTGCCAGCAGCCAGCTAAGAGCGGGCGGAGATAACAATGAGCAGTTCTTC. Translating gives CASSQLRAGGDNNEQFF.

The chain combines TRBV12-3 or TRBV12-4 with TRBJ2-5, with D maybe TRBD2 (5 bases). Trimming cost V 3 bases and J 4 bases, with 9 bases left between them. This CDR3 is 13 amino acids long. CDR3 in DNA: TGTGCCAGCAGTTTTGAGGGCCGAGAGACCCAGTACTTC. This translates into CASSFEGRETQYF.

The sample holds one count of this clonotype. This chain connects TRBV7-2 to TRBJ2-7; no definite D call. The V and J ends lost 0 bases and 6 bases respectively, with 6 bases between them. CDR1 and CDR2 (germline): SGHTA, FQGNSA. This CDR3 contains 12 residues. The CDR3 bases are TGTGCCAGCAGCTTAGCTCAGTCCGAGCAGTACTTC. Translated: CASSLAQSEQYF.

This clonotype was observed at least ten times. The CDR3 DNA follows: TGTGCCAGCAGCTTACGGGGCGGGAGGGCCAACTCATACAATGAGCAGTTCTTC. It encodes CASSLRGGRANSYNEQFF. The V gene is TRBV7-2, the J gene TRBJ2-1, with 9 bases that match TRBD2. CDR1 and CDR2 from the germline V gene are SGHTA and FQGNSA. The length of the CDR3 is 18 residues. V was pared by 2 bases and J by 4 bases, with 12 bases of the junction left unmatched.

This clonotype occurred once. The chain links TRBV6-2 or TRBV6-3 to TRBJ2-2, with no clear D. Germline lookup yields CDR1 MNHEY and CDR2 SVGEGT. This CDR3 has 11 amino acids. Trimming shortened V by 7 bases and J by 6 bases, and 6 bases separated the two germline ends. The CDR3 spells CASIASGELFF. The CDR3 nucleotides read TGTGCCAGCATTGCGTCCGGGGAGCTGTTTTTT.

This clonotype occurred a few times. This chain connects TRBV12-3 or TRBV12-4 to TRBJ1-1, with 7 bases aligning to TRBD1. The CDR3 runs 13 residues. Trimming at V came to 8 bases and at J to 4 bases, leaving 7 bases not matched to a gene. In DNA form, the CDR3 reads TGTGCCAGCTCCATGAGGGGGCCCACTGAAGCTTTCTTT. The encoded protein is CASSMRGPTEAFF.

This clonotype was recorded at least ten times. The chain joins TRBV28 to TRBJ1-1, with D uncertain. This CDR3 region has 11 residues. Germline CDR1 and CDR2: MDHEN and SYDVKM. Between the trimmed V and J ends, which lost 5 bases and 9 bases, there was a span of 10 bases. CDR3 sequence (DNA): TGTGCCAGCAGTACATCACGGCAAGCTTTCTTT. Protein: CASSTSRQAFF.

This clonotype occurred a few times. The CDR3 DNA is TGTGCCAGTAGCGGATACTGGACAGATACGCAGTATTTT. Residues: CASSGYWTDTQYF. J is TRBJ2-3 and V is TRBV19, with D hard to call. Germline loops: CDR1 LNHDA, CDR2 SQIVND (reference sequence). The CDR3 has 13 amino acids. V was trimmed by 6 bases and J by 3 bases, leaving 10 bases between them.

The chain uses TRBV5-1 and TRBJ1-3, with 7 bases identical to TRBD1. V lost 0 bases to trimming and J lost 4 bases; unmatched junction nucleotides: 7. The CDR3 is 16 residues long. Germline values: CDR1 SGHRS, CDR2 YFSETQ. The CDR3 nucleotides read TGCGCCAGCAGCTTGGAAGGACAGGAGTTCGGAAACACCATATATTTT. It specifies CASSLEGQEFGNTIYF.

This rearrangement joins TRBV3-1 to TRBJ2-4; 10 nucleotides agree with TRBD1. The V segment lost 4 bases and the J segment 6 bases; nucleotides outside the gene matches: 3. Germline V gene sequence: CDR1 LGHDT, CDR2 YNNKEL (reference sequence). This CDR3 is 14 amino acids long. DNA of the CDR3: TGTGCCAGCAGCCGCCGACAGGGGGCAAACATTCAGTACTTC. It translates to CASSRRQGANIQYF.

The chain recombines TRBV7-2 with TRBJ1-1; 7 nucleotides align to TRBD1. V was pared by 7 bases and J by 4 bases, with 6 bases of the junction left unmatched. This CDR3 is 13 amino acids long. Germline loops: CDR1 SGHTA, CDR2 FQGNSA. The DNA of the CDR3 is TGTGCCAGCAACCCCCCAGGGGGCACTGAAGCTTTCTTT. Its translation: CASNPPGGTEAFF.

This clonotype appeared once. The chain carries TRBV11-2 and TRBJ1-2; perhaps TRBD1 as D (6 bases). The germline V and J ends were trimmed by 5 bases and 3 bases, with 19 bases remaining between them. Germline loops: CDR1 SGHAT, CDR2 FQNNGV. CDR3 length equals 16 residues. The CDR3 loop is CASSQRPGGADYGYTF. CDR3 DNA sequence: TGTGCCAGCAGCCAAAGGCCGGGGGGCGCTGACTATGGCTACACCTTC.

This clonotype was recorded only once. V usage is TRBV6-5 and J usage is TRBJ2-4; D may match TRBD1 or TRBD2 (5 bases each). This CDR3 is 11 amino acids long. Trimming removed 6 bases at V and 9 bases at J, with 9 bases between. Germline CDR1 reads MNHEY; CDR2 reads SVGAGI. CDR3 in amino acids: CASSHGGIQYF. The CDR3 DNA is TGTGCCAGCAGCCATGGGGGCATTCAGTACTTC.

CDR3 in DNA: TGTGCCAGCAGCCATTGGGCGGGAGGATTGGAGACCCAGTACTTC. Residues: CASSHWAGGLETQYF. The chain carries TRBV7-9 and TRBJ2-5; 8 bases align to TRBD2. Germline-derived CDR1 and CDR2 are SEHNR and FQNEAQ (reference sequence). The CDR3 loop spans 15 amino acids. With 5 bases clipped from V and 5 bases from J, the junction kept 10 bases outside the gene matches.

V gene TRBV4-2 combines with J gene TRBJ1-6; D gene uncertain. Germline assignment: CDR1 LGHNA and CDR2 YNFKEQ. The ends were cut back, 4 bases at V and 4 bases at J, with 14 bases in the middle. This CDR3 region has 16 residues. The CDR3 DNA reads TGTGCCAGCAGCCTGAAAATTTCGGGTTATAATTCACCCCTCCACTTT. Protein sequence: CASSLKISGYNSPLHF.

CDR3: CASIPSGGAGGNEQFF. The CDR3 bases are TGTGCCAGCATCCCTAGCGGGGGGGCCGGGGGCAATGAGCAGTTCTTC. The genes are TRBV6-2 or TRBV6-3 and TRBJ2-1; 12 bases fit TRBD2. This CDR3 has 16 residues. Germline CDR1 and CDR2: MNHEY and SVGEGT. After removal of 7 bases from V and 6 bases from J, the junction contained 10 bases not matched to a gene.

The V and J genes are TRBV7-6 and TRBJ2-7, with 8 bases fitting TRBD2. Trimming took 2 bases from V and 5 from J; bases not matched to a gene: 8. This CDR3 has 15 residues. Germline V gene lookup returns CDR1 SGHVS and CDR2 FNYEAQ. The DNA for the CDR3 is TGTGCCAGCAGCTTAAGGGGCGGGGGGCCAAACGAGCAGTACTTC. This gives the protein CASSLRGGGPNEQYF.

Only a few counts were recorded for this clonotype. CDR3 sequence: CASSEAWGALYGYTF. The CDR3 DNA reads TGTGCCAGCAGTGAAGCGTGGGGGGCCCTCTATGGCTACACCTTC. The chain uses TRBV6-1 and TRBJ1-2; weak D call: TRBD1 (6 bases). The ends were cut back, 0 bases at V and 4 bases at J, with 12 bases in the middle. The V gene's germline CDR1 is MNHNS and CDR2 SASEGT. The CDR3 totals 15 residues.

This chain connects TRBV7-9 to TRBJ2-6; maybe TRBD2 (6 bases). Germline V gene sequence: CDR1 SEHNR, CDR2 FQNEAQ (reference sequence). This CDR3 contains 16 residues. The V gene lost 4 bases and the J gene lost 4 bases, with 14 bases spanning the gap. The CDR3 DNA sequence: TGTGCCAGCAGCTACGTCGGGGGAGCAGGGGCCAACGTCCTGACTTTC. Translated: CASSYVGGAGANVLTF.